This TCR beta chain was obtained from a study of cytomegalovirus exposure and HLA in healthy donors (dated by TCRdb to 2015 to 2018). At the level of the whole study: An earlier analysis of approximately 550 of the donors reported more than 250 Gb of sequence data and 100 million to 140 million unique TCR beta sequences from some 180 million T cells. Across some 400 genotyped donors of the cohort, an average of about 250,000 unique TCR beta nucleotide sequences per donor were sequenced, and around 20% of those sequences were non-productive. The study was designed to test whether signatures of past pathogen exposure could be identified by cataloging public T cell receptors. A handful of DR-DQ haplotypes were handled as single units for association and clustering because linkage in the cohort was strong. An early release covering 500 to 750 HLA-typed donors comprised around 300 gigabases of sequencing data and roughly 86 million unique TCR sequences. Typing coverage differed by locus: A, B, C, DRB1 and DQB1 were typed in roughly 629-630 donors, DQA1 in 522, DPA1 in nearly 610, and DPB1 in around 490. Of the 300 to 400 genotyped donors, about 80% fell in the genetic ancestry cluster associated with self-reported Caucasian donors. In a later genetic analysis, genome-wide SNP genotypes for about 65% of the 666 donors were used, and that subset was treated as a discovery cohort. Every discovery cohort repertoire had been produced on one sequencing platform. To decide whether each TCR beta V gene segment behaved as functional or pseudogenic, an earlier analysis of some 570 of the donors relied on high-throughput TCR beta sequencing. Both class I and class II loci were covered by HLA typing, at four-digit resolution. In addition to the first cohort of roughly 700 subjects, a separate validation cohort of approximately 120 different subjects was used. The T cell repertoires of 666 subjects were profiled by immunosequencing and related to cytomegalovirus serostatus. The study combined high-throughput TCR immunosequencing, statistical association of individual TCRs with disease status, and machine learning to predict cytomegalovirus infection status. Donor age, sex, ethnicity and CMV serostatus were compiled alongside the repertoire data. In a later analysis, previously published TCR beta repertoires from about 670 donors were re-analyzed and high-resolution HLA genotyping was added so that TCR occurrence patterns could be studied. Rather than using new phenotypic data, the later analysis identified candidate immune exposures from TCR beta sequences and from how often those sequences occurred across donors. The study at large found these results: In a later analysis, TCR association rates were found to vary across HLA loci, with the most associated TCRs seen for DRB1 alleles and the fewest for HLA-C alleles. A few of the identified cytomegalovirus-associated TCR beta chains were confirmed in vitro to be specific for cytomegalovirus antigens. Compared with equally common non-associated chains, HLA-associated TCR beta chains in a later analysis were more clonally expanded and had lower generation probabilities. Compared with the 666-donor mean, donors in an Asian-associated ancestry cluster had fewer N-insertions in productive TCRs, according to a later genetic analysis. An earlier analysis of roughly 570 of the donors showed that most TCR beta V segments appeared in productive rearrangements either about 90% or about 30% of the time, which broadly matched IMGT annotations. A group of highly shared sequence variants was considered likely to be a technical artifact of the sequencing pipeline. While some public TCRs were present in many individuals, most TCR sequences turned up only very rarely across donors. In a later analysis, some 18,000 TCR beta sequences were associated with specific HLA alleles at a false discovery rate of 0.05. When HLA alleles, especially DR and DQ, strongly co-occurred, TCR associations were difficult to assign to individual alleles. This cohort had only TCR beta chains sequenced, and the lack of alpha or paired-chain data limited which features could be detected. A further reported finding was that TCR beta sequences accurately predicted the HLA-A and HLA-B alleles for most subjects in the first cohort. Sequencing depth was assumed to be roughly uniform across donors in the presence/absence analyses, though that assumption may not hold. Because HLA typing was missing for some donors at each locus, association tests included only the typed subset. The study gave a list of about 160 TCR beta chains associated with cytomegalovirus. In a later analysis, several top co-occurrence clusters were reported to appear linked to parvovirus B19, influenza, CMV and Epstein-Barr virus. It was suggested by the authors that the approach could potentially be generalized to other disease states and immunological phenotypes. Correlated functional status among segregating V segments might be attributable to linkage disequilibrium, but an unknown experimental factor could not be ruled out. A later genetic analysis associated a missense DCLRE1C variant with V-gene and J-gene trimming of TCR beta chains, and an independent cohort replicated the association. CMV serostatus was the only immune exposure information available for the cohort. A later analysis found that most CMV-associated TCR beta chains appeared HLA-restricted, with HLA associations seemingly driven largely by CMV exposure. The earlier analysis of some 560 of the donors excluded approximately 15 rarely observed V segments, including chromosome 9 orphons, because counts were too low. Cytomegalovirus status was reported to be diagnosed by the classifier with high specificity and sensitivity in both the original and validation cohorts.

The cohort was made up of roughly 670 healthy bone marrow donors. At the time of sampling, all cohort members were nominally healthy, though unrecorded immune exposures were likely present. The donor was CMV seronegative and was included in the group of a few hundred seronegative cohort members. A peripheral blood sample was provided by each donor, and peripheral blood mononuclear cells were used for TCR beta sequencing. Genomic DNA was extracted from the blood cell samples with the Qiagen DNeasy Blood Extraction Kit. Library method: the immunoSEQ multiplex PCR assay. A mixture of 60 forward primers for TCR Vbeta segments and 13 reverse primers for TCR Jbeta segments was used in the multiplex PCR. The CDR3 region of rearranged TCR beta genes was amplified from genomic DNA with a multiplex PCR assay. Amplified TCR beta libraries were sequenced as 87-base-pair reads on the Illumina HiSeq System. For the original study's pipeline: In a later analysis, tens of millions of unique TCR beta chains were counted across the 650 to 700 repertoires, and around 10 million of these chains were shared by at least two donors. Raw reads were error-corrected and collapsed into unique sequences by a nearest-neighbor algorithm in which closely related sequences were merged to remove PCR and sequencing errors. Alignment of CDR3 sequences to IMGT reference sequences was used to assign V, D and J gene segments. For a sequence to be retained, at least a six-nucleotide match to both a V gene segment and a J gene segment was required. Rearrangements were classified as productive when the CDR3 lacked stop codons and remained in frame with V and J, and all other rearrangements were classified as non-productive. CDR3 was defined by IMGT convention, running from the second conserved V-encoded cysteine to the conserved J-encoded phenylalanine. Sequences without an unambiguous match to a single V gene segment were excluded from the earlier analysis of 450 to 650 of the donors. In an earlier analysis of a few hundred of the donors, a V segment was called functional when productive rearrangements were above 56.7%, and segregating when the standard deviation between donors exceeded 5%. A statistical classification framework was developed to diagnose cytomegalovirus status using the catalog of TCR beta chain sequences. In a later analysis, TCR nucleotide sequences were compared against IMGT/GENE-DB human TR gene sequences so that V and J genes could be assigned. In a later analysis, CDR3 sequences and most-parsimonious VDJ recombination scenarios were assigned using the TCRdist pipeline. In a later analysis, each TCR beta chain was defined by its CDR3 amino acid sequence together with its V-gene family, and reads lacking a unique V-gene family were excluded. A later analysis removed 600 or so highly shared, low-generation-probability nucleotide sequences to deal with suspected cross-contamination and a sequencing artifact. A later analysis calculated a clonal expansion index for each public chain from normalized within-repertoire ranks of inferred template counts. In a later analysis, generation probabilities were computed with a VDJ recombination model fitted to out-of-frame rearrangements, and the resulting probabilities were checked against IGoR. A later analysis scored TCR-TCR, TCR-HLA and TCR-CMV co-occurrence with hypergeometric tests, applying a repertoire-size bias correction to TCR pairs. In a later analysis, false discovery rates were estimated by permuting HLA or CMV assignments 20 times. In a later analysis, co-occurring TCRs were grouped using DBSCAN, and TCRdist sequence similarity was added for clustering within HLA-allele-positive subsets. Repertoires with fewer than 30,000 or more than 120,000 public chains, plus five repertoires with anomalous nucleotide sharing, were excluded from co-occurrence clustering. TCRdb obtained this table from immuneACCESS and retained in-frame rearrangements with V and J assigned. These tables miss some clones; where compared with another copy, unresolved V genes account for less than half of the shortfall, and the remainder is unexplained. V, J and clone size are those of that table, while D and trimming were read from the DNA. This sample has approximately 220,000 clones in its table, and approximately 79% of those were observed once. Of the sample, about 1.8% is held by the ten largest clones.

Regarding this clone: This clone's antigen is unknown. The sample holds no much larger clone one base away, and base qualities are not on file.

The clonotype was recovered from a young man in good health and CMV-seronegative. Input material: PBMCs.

The CDR3 has the sequence CASRAQGLGVSPLHF. The nucleotides are TGTGCCAGCAGGGCACAGGGTTTAGGAGTATCACCCCTCCACTTT. The receptor chain draws on TRBV6-5 and TRBJ1-6; 6 matching bases give a weak D call of TRBD1. V was cut back by 6 bases and J by 10 bases, leaving a gap of 19 bases between them. From a lookup of the germline V gene, CDR1 and CDR2 are MNHEY and SVGAGI. Measured from the cysteine to the phenylalanine, the CDR3 is 15 residues long. The entry retains the CDR3 DNA only, 45 bases that are in frame from base 1.